What follows are 13 T cell receptor beta chains derived from one specimen sequenced in a study of cytomegalovirus exposure and HLA in healthy donors (dated by TCRdb to the late 2010s). The method behind the library was the immunoSEQ multiplex PCR assay. The multiplex PCR relied on a mix of 60 forward primers for TCR Vbeta segments and 13 reverse primers for TCR Jbeta segments. In its TCRdb copy, this immuneACCESS table keeps in-frame sequences only and misses some clones. Where compared with another copy, unresolved V genes explain less than half of these, and the others have no known cause. In this sample the table shows under 200,000 clones, about three quarters of which occur a single time. 5.7% of the sample belongs to the ten largest clones. Sequencing was carried out using PBMCs. The source of these receptors is a middle-aged man in good health and CMV-seronegative.

This clone has more than one count but fewer than ten. This chain links TRBV5-1 with TRBJ2-2, with TRBD2 matching 7 bases. From germline, CDR1 is SGHRS and CDR2 YFSETQ. Trimming removed 4 bases from V and 0 bases from J; junction bases left unmatched: 9. The length of the CDR3 is 17 residues. CDR3 sequence reads: CASSPGIAGANTGELFF. CDR3 bases: TGCGCCAGCAGCCCTGGGATAGCGGGTGCGAACACCGGGGAGCTGTTTTTT.

The V call is TRBV5-1, the J call TRBJ2-3; TRBD2 matches at 7 bases. The germline V gene has CDR1 SGHRS and CDR2 YFSETQ. This CDR3 contains 15 residues. V was pared by 5 bases and J by 2 bases, with 8 bases of the junction left unmatched. The CDR3 sequence: CASRGAGLLTDTQYF. For the CDR3, the DNA is TGCGCCAGCAGGGGAGCGGGGTTACTCACAGATACGCAGTATTTT.

V gene TRBV7-3 combines with J gene TRBJ2-7, with a weak D call TRBD2 (6 bases). Germline loops: CDR1 SGHTA, CDR2 FQGTGA. This CDR3 spans 14 amino acids. The V gene lost 4 bases and the J gene lost 6 bases, with 16 bases spanning the gap. The CDR3: CASSSEPGATEQYF. The CDR3 nucleotides read TGTGCCAGCAGCTCAGAACCGGGAGCCACCGAGCAGTACTTC.

The sample holds one count of this clone. V usage is TRBV4-3 and J usage is TRBJ1-1; no definite D call. Between the trimmed V and J ends, which lost 2 bases and 4 bases, there was a span of 5 bases. The CDR3 is 12 amino acids. Germline CDR1 and CDR2: LGHNA and YSLEER. The CDR3 DNA reads TGCGCCAGCAGCCAACGGGGCACTGAAGCTTTCTTT. This gives the protein CASSQRGTEAFF.

This sequence joins TRBV9 and TRBJ1-2, with D perhaps TRBD1 (5 bases). Between the trimmed V and J ends, which lost 4 bases and 7 bases, there was a span of 29 bases. The CDR3 is 18 amino acids. The germline V gene encodes CDR1 SGDLS and CDR2 YYNGEE. DNA of the CDR3: TGTGCCAGCAGCCCATCGGCTTCGGGGCAACCCAAAGCGGGTGGCTACACCTTC. Protein product: CASSPSASGQPKAGGYTF. Complete variable domain (other parts from reference TRBV9 and TRBJ1-2): DSGVTQTPKHLITATGQRVTLRCSPRSGDLSVYWYQQSLDQGLQFLIQYYNGEERAKGNILERFSAQQFPDLHSELNLSSLELGDSALYFCASSPSASGQPKAGGYTFGSGTRLTVV.

This clone was picked up one time. The chain carries TRBV18 and TRBJ1-2; 12 nucleotides align to TRBD1. The germline CDR1 and CDR2 sequences are KGHSH and LQKENI. The V and J ends lost 5 bases and 8 bases, in that order; junction bases with no gene match: 15. The CDR3 is 17 residues long. The CDR3 sequence: CASSASPGQGAMRGYTF. The CDR3 region has the DNA TGTGCCAGCTCAGCGTCTCCGGGACAGGGGGCGATGAGGGGCTACACCTTC.

The V call is TRBV5-1, the J call TRBJ2-3, with TRBD1 identical over 9 bases. J gave up 4 bases and V 4 bases, and 7 bases lay outside the gene matches. This CDR3 comprises 15 residues. Germline values: CDR1 SGHRS, CDR2 YFSETQ. The CDR3 DNA sequence: TGCGCCAGCAGCATGAGCACAGGGGGCGCAGATACGCAGTATTTT. Amino acids: CASSMSTGGADTQYF.

This chain uses TRBV5-1 with TRBJ1-4; TRBD1 matches 10 bases. The CDR3 totals 16 residues. Germline V CDR1 and CDR2: SGHRS, YFSETQ. J gave up 5 bases and V 4 bases, and 8 bases lay outside the gene matches. CDR3 DNA sequence: TGCGCCAGCAGCCGACAGGGGGCTACAAGGAATGAAAAACTGTTTTTT. Its translation: CASSRQGATRNEKLFF.

The V call is TRBV4-3, the J call TRBJ1-6; TRBD1 might be the D (5 bases). CDR1 is LGHNA and CDR2 is YSLEER in the germline V gene. This CDR3 region has 17 residues. Deletions cut 1 base from V and 9 bases from J, with 19 bases between. The CDR3 protein is CASSQVRPEQGFSPLHF. CDR3 coding DNA: TGCGCCAGCAGCCAAGTCCGGCCGGAGCAGGGATTTTCACCCCTCCACTTT.

This chain uses TRBV19 with TRBJ1-3; 9 nucleotides match TRBD1. The ends lost 5 bases at V and 7 bases at J; junction bases unmatched: 15. Germline assignment: CDR1 LNHDA and CDR2 SQIVND (reference sequence). CDR3 length equals 17 residues. The CDR3 region is CASSLGLTGGNSNTIYF. The DNA for the CDR3 is TGTGCCAGTAGTCTGGGGCTTACAGGGGGCAATTCCAACACCATATATTTT.

The chain links TRBV9 to TRBJ2-1, with 9 positions matching TRBD1. Germline V gene sequence: CDR1 SGDLS, CDR2 YYNGEE. The V gene end was trimmed by 0 bases and the J gene end by 9 bases; junction bases not matched to a gene: 13. The CDR3 extends over 17 amino acids. The CDR3 coding sequence is TGTGCCAGCAGCGTAGCCCCCACAGGGGGCGCGTGGAGTGAGCAGTTCTTC. As protein: CASSVAPTGGAWSEQFF.

This clone showed up just a few times. The chain joins TRBV4-1 to TRBJ1-1; 9 bases match TRBD1. V dropped 5 bases and J dropped 4; count of bases not matched to a gene: 8. CDR1 is MGHRA, CDR2 YSYEKL, per germline. This CDR3 is 15 amino acids long. The CDR3 DNA is TGCGCCAGCAGCTCCGGACAGGGGAGGCCCACTGAAGCTTTCTTT. As protein: CASSSGQGRPTEAFF.

The J gene is TRBJ1-2, the V gene TRBV10-3; 12 bases line up with TRBD1. Germline-derived CDR1 and CDR2 are ENHRY and SYGVKD. This CDR3 region has 15 residues. Trimming at V came to 10 bases and at J to 5 bases, leaving 11 bases not matched to a gene. This CDR3 reads CATRDRGRRNYGYTF. The DNA of the CDR3 is TGTGCCACCCGGGACAGGGGGCGCAGAAATTATGGCTACACCTTC.